Listed here are 28 T cell receptor beta chains from one sample, sequenced in a study of T cells in tumors after PD-1 blockade (dated by TCRdb to between 2017 and 2020). Libraries were prepared through the immunoSEQ multiplex PCR assay. Sourced from immuneACCESS, this table was stored by TCRdb with only in-frame sequences that have V and J called. A share of the clones is absent; for the studies checked, an unresolved V gene accounts for under half, and the remainder has no known explanation. This sample has approximately 45,000 clones in its table, and roughly 84% of those were observed once. 8.7% of the sample belongs to the ten largest clones. The sample consisted of PBMCs, taken before anti-PD-1 therapy. Receptors were obtained from a human donor with advanced basal cell or squamous cell carcinoma (not recorded which).

This chain links TRBV6-5 with TRBJ1-2, with 7 bases matching TRBD1. The germline gives CDR1 MNHEY, CDR2 SVGAGI. The ends lost 11 bases at V and 0 bases at J; junction bases unmatched: 6. CDR3 length equals 13 residues. The CDR3 bases are TGTGCCCTCGGCGGGACAGCTAACTATGGCTACACCTTC. Residues: CALGGTANYGYTF.

V is TRBV6-5 and J is TRBJ2-2, with a possible D match to TRBD2 (5 bases). CDR3 size: 16 residues. Trimming removed 0 bases at V and 1 base at J, with 9 bases between. Germline assignment: CDR1 MNHEY and CDR2 SVGAGI. Written as DNA, the CDR3 is TGTGCCAGCAGTTACTCGAGACGGGAGAACACCGGGGAGCTGTTTTTT. This translates into CASSYSRRENTGELFF.

This clone was observed a handful of times. The chain joins TRBV10-2 to TRBJ1-1; D remains unclear. Trimming cost V 4 bases and J 1 base, with 7 bases left between them. Germline V gives CDR1 WSHSY, CDR2 SAAADI. The CDR3 has 13 residues. The CDR3 spells CASSGAANTEAFF. The DNA for the CDR3 is TGCGCCAGCAGTGGGGCAGCGAACACTGAAGCTTTCTTT.

This clone has just one count. V is TRBV7-3 and J is TRBJ1-1, with D unresolved. The CDR3 consists of 15 residues. Germline V gene sequence: CDR1 SGHTA, CDR2 FQGTGA. V lost 4 bases and J 0 bases, leaving 12 bases between the germline ends. The chain's CDR3 is CASSSTSLMNTEAFF. The DNA for the CDR3 is TGTGCCAGCAGCTCCACCTCCCTCATGAACACTGAAGCTTTCTTT.

The V gene is TRBV27, the J gene TRBJ2-7; 8 nucleotides line up with TRBD1. The CDR3 is made up of 16 amino acids. Germline lookup yields CDR1 MNHEY and CDR2 SMNVEV (reference sequence). Trimming cost V 2 bases and J 5 bases; bases outside gene matches: 11. The CDR3 here is CASSLRPGTGSHEQYF. The CDR3 coding sequence is TGTGCCAGCAGTTTACGACCCGGGACAGGTTCACACGAGCAGTACTTC.

The rearrangement uses TRBV12-3 or TRBV12-4 and TRBJ1-1, with D uncertain. V was shortened by 1 base and J by 3 bases, with 3 bases between the two germline ends. The CDR3 totals 12 residues. The CDR3 loop reads CASSLEDTEAFF. The DNA for the CDR3 is TGTGCCAGCAGTTTAGAGGACACTGAAGCTTTCTTT.

This chain uses TRBV28 with TRBJ1-6, with TRBD1 identical over 7 bases. The CDR3 loop spans 16 amino acids. Germline V lookup: CDR1 MDHEN, CDR2 SYDVKM. J was trimmed by 10 bases and V by 6 bases; bases with no gene match: 15. The CDR3 DNA follows: TGTGCCAGCAGCCAATTGACAACGACAGGGAAATCACCCCTCCACTTT. Amino acid sequence: CASSQLTTTGKSPLHF.

The V call is TRBV4-1, the J call TRBJ1-6; no reliable D call. The CDR3 length is 17 residues. The germline V gene encodes CDR1 MGHRA and CDR2 YSYEKL. V was pared by 0 bases and J by 4 bases, with 13 bases between. CDR3 sequence (DNA): TGCGCCAGCAGCCAAGATCGCCCAGGAAGATATAATTCACCCCTCCACTTT. This codes for CASSQDRPGRYNSPLHF.

The gene calls are TRBV24-1 and TRBJ2-1, with 12 bases that match TRBD2. V lost 0 bases, J lost 5 bases, and 7 bases stayed unmatched. The germline gives CDR1 KGHDR, CDR2 SFDVKD. CDR3 length: 18 residues. CDR3 in DNA: TGTGCCACCAGTGATTTGGGGGGGACTAGCGGGCGAAACAATGAGCAGTTCTTC. It translates to CATSDLGGTSGRNNEQFF.

V gene TRBV24-1 combines with J gene TRBJ2-1, with D unresolved. Trimming pared 4 bases from V and 9 bases from J, leaving 12 bases between. The CDR3 has 13 amino acids. Germline values: CDR1 KGHDR, CDR2 SFDVKD. In DNA form, the CDR3 reads TGTGCCACCAGTGACTCTACCGTCATTGAGCAGTTCTTC. Amino acids: CATSDSTVIEQFF.

The chain is built from TRBV29-1 and TRBJ2-7; possible D gene TRBD1, 6 bases. CDR1 SQVTM and CDR2 ANQGSEA come from the germline V gene. Trimming cost V 3 bases and J 7 bases, with 16 bases left between them. The CDR3 runs to 13 residues. The DNA of the CDR3 is TGCAGCGTTGAGCAAGGCAGGGGTGGAGAGCAGTACTTC. This gives the protein CSVEQGRGGEQYF.

V usage is TRBV5-6 and J usage is TRBJ2-7; D ambiguous. The germline V gene encodes CDR1 SGHDT and CDR2 YYEEEE. This CDR3 has 14 amino acids. The germline V and J ends were trimmed by 4 bases and 1 base, with 12 bases remaining between them. The CDR3 is CASSPTAVSYEQYF. CDR3 coding DNA: TGTGCCAGCAGCCCCACGGCGGTGTCCTACGAGCAGTACTTC.

The chain has TRBV2 and TRBJ2-1; TRBD2 agrees at 8 bases. Germline trimming cut 2 bases from V and 5 bases from J; bases unmatched to any gene: 8. The germline V gene encodes CDR1 SNHLY and CDR2 FYNNEI. The CDR3 is 16 residues long. CDR3 sequence reads: CASSESVSGLDNEQFF. As DNA, the CDR3 is TGTGCCAGCAGTGAATCCGTCTCGGGACTAGACAATGAGCAGTTCTTC. The full variable domain, its missing parts supplied by reference TRBV2 and TRBJ2-1, is EPEVTQTPSHQVTQMGQEVILRCVPISNHLYFYWYRQILGQKVEFLVSFYNNEISEKSEIFDDQFSVERPDGSNFTLKIRSTKLEDSAMYFCASSESVSGLDNEQFFGPGTRLTVL.

The gene calls are TRBV6-1 and TRBJ1-2; a possible D gene is TRBD1 (6 bases). CDR1 is MNHNS and CDR2 is SASEGT in the germline V gene. Trimming shortened V by 2 bases and J by 4 bases, and 20 bases separated the two germline ends. The CDR3 length is 17 residues. CDR3 nucleotides: TGTGCCAGCAGTGAATTCAAATTGGGGGGGGGCGCCTATGGCTACACCTTC. Translating it yields CASSEFKLGGGAYGYTF.

This clone has just a few counts. The chain combines TRBV7-6 with TRBJ2-7; 10 nucleotides agree with TRBD2. Germline V CDR1 and CDR2: SGHVS, FNYEAQ. J lost 5 bases, V lost 4 bases, and 8 bases had no gene match. The CDR3 covers 15 residues. The CDR3 sequence: CASSSTAGGPDEQYF. As DNA, the CDR3 is TGTGCCAGCAGCTCTACAGCGGGAGGGCCTGACGAGCAGTACTTC.

As DNA, the CDR3 is TGTGCCAGCACCCCCCAGAGCTCCTACAATGAGCAGTTCTTC. Protein product: CASTPQSSYNEQFF. The gene calls are TRBV7-9 and TRBJ2-1, with D uncertain. Germline CDR1 and CDR2: SEHNR and FQNEAQ (reference sequence). There are 14 residues in the CDR3. Trimming took 7 bases from V and 0 from J, leaving 10 bases between them.

The genes are TRBV4-1 and TRBJ2-1; 10 nucleotides line up with TRBD2. The CDR3 consists of 16 residues. Per the germline V gene, CDR1 is MGHRA and CDR2 is YSYEKL. V shed 5 bases, J shed 9 bases, and the junction held 13 bases outside the gene matches. CDR3 bases: TGCGCCAGCAGCAAAACAACTAGCGGGACATATGGTGAGCAGTTCTTC. Translated, it gives CASSKTTSGTYGEQFF.

The chain couples TRBV3-1 (or the pseudogene TRBV3-2) to TRBJ2-2; TRBD1 matches at 8 bases. After removal of 1 base from V and 8 bases from J, the junction contained 15 bases not matched to a gene. Germline lookup yields CDR1 LGHDT and CDR2 YNNKEL (reference sequence). This CDR3 contains 18 residues. CDR3 loop: CASSQGGGARGRSGELFF. The CDR3 DNA reads TGTGCCAGCAGCCAAGGAGGTGGTGCCAGGGGGCGGAGTGGGGAGCTGTTTTTT.

The gene calls are TRBV6-5 and TRBJ2-4, with D perhaps given as TRBD1 or TRBD2 (5 bases each). V dropped 0 bases and J dropped 9 bases, with 15 bases sitting between them. Germline V CDR1 and CDR2: MNHEY, SVGAGI. The CDR3 extends over 15 amino acids. The CDR3 here is CASSYSGTPKSIQYF. In DNA form, the CDR3 reads TGTGCCAGCAGTTACTCCGGGACCCCTAAGAGCATTCAGTACTTC.

The chain combines TRBV5-1 with TRBJ1-5, with D perhaps TRBD1 (6 bases). Germline lookup yields CDR1 SGHRS and CDR2 YFSETQ. The CDR3 spans 14 residues. V dropped 5 bases and J dropped 7 bases, with 16 bases sitting between them. This chain's CDR3 is CASRIGGGFQPQHF. DNA of the CDR3: TGCGCCAGCAGGATAGGGGGAGGGTTCCAGCCCCAGCATTTT.

V is TRBV5-1 and J is TRBJ1-6; TRBD1 matches 7 bases. This CDR3 has 16 residues. Germline assignment: CDR1 SGHRS and CDR2 YFSETQ. Trimming at V came to 9 bases and at J to 7 bases, leaving 16 bases not matched to a gene. Here the CDR3 reads CAIPGRGGQRNSPLHF. The CDR3 DNA follows: TGCGCCATTCCCGGGAGAGGGGGCCAGCGGAATTCACCCCTCCACTTT.

The chain links TRBV27 to TRBJ2-3; possible D gene TRBD1, 5 bases. The CDR3 contains 15 residues. CDR1 is MNHEY, CDR2 SMNVEV, per germline (reference sequence). With 2 bases removed from V and 1 base from J, the gap between germline ends came to 10 bases. CDR3: CASSLGARGTDTQYF. The CDR3, as DNA: TGTGCCAGCAGTTTAGGCGCCAGGGGCACAGATACGCAGTATTTT.

The chain joins TRBV6-1 to TRBJ2-1; 9 bases map to TRBD2. The germline CDR1 and CDR2 sequences are MNHNS and SASEGT. There are 16 residues in the CDR3. Germline trimming cut 0 bases from V and 7 bases from J; bases unmatched to any gene: 7. The CDR3 coding sequence is TGTGCCAGCAGTGAAGCGAGAGCGGGGGGATGGAATGAGCAGTTCTTC. Amino acids: CASSEARAGGWNEQFF.

The gene calls are TRBV7-6 and TRBJ2-5; a weak D match, TRBD1 (6 bases). Germline V lookup: CDR1 SGHVS, CDR2 FNYEAQ. The CDR3 covers 16 residues. V was clipped by 1 base and J by 5 bases, with 17 bases between them. The CDR3 coding sequence is TGTGCCAGCAGCTTAGGAGGGACACGGATCCTGGAGACCCAGTACTTC. Amino acid sequence: CASSLGGTRILETQYF.

J is TRBJ1-1 and V is TRBV5-1, with no clear D. Looked up from germline, CDR1 is SGHRS and CDR2 is YFSETQ. This CDR3 comprises 15 residues. Trimming stripped 0 bases from V and 1 base from J, with 10 bases between. The CDR3 here is CASSLVAGRNTEAFF. CDR3 in DNA: TGCGCCAGCAGCTTGGTGGCAGGTCGGAACACTGAAGCTTTCTTT.

The sample holds a few counts of this clone. The rearrangement links TRBV15 to TRBJ2-7; TRBD2 matches at 7 bases. The CDR3 is made up of 16 amino acids. V shed 4 bases, J shed 1 base, and the junction held 10 bases outside the gene matches. The V gene's germline CDR1 is LNHNV and CDR2 YYDKDF (reference sequence). The CDR3: CATSTSRGAGSYEQYF. DNA for the CDR3: TGTGCCACCAGCACCTCCAGAGGAGCGGGATCCTACGAGCAGTACTTC.

This clone has a single count. This chain joins TRBV19 and TRBJ2-1; D tentatively reads TRBD1 or TRBD2 (6 bases each). CDR1 LNHDA and CDR2 SQIVND come from the germline V gene (reference sequence). The CDR3 loop spans 15 amino acids. Trimming took 9 bases from V and 10 from J, leaving 25 bases between them. Written as DNA, the CDR3 is TGTGCCAGCAAAAGGGGGTTGGAGGGAGTGTTAGAGCAGTTCTTC. Translating it yields CASKRGLEGVLEQFF.

The chain couples TRBV7-6 to TRBJ2-5, with 8 positions matching TRBD1. The germline V gene has CDR1 SGHVS and CDR2 FNYEAQ. V dropped 3 bases and J dropped 2; count of bases not matched to a gene: 2. The CDR3 extends over 14 amino acids. The CDR3 sequence is CASSLTGEQETQYF. In DNA form, the CDR3 reads TGTGCCAGCAGCTTGACAGGGGAGCAAGAGACCCAGTACTTC.